These 6 T cell receptor beta chains were all obtained from the same sample, sequenced in a study of CD8 T cells in Susac syndrome. RNA in amounts of roughly 0.5 to 1 ug was reverse transcribed with random hexamers. Using its own MiXCR run on the immunoSEQ multiplex PCR reads, TCRdb lists one record per CDR3 protein. The sample comprises 75,000 to 95,000 distinct CDR3 sequences, around nine tenths of which are singletons, and under 0.65% rests with the top ten. Material: CD8+ T cells from PBMCs. The source of these receptors is a human donor with multiple sclerosis.

This clonotype is a singleton in its sample. This chain uses TRBV4-1 with TRBJ2-7; 7 bases are shared with TRBD1. This CDR3 contains 14 residues. Germline loops: CDR1 MGHRA, CDR2 YSYEKL. J gave up 0 bases and V 4 bases, and 3 bases lay outside the gene matches. CDR3 region: CASSPGQVSYEQYF. In nucleotides, the CDR3 is TGCGCCAGCAGCCCCGGACAGGTCTCCTACGAGCAGTACTTC.

The CDR3 protein is CASSFGDLNNEQFF. The DNA for the CDR3 is TGTGCCAGCAGTTTTGGAGACCTTAACAATGAGCAGTTCTTC. The chain carries TRBV27 and TRBJ2-1, with D unclear. This CDR3 is built from 14 residues. The V end lost 3 bases, the J end lost 5 bases, and 11 bases lay between the germline ends. Per the germline V gene, CDR1 is MNHEY and CDR2 is SMNVEV (reference sequence).

The V call is TRBV27, the J call TRBJ2-7; D is ambiguous. The V and J ends lost 5 bases and 2 bases respectively, with 13 bases between them. The CDR3 has 14 amino acids. The germline CDR1 and CDR2 sequences are MNHEY and SMNVEV (reference sequence). As DNA, the CDR3 is TGTGCCAGCAGTCCACTCGACGGGCCCTACGAGCAGTACTTC. Residues: CASSPLDGPYEQYF.

The chain couples TRBV3-1 to TRBJ2-5; D tentatively reads TRBD1 or TRBD2 (5 bases each). Between the trimmed V and J ends, which lost 4 bases and 5 bases, there was a span of 14 bases. The CDR3 loop spans 14 amino acids. CDR1 LGHDT and CDR2 YNNKEL come from the germline V gene (reference sequence). The CDR3 here is CASSPIRDDETQYF. The CDR3 DNA sequence: TGTGCCAGCAGCCCCATACGGGACGATGAGACCCAGTACTTC.

In the case of this clonotype: The CDR3 end shows no conserved phenylalanine or tryptophan, and so a read error is likely. The chain has TRBV19 and TRBJ2-7; D remains ambiguous. Germline V gene sequence: CDR1 LNHDA, CDR2 SQIVND (reference sequence). CDR3 size: 13 residues. Between the trimmed V and J ends, which lost 5 bases and 1 base, there was a span of 9 bases. The CDR3, as DNA: TGTGCCAGTAGTTTCCGGCTGTCCTACGAGCAGTACTGC. Protein: CASSFRLSYEQYC.

The rearrangement links TRBV11-1 to TRBJ2-5, with 8 bases fitting TRBD2. The ends lost 1 base at V and 4 bases at J; junction bases unmatched: 5. The germline V gene has CDR1 SGHAT and CDR2 FQDESV (reference sequence). The CDR3 is 15 amino acids. The CDR3 sequence: CASSLGSSGIETQYF. The CDR3, as DNA: TGTGCCAGCAGCTTAGGGAGTAGCGGGATAGAGACCCAGTACTTC.